The clone carrying this T cell receptor beta chain was picked up many times. The CDR3 contains 12 residues. Between the trimmed V and J ends, which lost 5 bases and 6 bases, there was a span of 11 bases. Per the germline V gene, CDR1 is MNHNS and CDR2 is SASEGT. This record belongs to a study of T cells in Graves' hyperthyroidism and ophthalmopathy. RNA transcripts gave rise to amplified TCR beta CDR3 regions. First-round RT-PCR of the TCR CDR3 relied on the HTBI primer set. TCRdb recomputed calls from the multiplex PCR reads with MiXCR, one row per CDR3 protein. The repertoire holds about 600,000 distinct CDR3 sequences, with approximately 14% as singletons.

The clonotype was recovered from a woman aged 18-30 years with Graves' ophthalmopathy. The J gene is TRBJ2-7, the V gene TRBV6-1; D may be TRBD1 (5 bases). The source material was blood. In nucleotides, the CDR3 is TGTGCCAGCAGTCCTCAGGGTACCGAGCAGTACTTC. It yields the protein CASSPQGTEQYF.